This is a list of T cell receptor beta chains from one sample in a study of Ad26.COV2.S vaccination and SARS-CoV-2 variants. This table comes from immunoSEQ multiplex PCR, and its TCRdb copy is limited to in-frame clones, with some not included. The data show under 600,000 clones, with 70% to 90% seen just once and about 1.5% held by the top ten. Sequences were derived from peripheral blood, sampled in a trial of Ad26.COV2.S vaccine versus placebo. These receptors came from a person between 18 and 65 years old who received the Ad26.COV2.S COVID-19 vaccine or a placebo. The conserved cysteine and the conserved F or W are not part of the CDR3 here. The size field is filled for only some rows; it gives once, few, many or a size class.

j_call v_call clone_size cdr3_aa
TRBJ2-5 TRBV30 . AWSSGSRQETQY
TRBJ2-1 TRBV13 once ASSPEPGQGYNEQF
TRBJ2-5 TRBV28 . ASSPTTSEETQY
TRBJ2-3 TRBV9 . ASSVGTSGRTDTQY
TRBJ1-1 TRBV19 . ASSIWGGGMNTEAF
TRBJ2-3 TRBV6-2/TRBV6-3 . ASSYSEESTDTQY
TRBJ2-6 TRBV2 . ASTQLSRGGTNVLT
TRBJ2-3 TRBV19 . AISRGAGGTADTQY
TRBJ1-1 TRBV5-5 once ASSRQGNTEAF
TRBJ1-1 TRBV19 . ASSNTGARTEAF
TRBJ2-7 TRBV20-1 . SSLHSYEQY
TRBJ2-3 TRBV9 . ASSPHSGSFPDTQY
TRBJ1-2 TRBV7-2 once ASSPGFGGLVYGYT
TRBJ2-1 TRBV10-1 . ASSETSGSTNEQF
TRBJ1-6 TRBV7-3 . ASSSKGPNSPLH
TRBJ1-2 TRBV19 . ASSTGRGGYGYT
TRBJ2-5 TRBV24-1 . ATSDNRVGKETQY
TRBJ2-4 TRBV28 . ASSLTAAGAKNIQY
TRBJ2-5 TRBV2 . ASSPGTVQETQY
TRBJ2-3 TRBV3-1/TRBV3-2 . ASSHPLATSTDTQY
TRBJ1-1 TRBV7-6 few ASSLAPEMNTEAF
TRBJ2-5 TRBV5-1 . ASSLGSNGETQY
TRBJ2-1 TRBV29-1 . SSITGTSPNNEQF
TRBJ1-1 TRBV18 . ASSAGTGANTEAF
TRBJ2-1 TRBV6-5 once ASSSSYGSNEQF
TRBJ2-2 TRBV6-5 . ASSYENPANTGELF
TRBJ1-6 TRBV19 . ASMGGPNSPLH
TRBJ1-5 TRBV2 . ASRSGGETPQH
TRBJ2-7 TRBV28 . ASSSSPQGRHEQY
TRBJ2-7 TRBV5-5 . ASSLGTSGPSYEQY
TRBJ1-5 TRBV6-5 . ASSTGDQPQH